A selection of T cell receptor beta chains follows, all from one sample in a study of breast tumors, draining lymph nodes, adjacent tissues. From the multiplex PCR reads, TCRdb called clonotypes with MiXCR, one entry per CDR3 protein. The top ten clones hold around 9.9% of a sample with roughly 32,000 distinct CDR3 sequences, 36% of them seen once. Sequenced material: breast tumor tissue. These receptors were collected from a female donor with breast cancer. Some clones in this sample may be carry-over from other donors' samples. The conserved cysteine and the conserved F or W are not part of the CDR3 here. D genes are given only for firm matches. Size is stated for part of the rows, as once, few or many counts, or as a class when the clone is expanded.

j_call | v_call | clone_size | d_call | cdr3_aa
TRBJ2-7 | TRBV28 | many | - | ASSIDGGGYEQY
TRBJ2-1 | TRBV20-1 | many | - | SARPWGEEQF
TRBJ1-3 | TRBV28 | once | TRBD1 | ASRPRQGRGNTIY
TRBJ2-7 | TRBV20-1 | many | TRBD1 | SAITDRALKQY
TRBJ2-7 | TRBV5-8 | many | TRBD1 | ASSLGTGVQY
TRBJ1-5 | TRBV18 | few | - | ASSSQEFNQPQH
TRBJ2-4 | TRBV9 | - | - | ASSVGGAKNIRY
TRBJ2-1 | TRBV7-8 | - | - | ASSLSLNNGQF
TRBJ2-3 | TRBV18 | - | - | ASSRSTDTQY
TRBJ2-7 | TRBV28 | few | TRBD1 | ASSLGQGADEQY
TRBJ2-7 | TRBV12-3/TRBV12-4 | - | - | ASTLDSFRTGQY
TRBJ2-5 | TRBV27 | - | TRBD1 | ASSWRGGPEGTQY
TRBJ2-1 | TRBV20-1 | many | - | SARDPGANNEQF
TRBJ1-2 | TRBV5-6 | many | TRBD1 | ASSLQGDGYT
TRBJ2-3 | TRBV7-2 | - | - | ASSLVDITDTQY
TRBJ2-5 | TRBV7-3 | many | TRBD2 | ASSPSSGRAVETQY
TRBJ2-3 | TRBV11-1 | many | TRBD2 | ASSRGAGSTDTQY
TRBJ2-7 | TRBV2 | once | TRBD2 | ASSGGASGRVNEQH
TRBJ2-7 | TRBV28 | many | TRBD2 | ASISSGGVIKQY
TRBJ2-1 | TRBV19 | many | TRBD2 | ASSRPGTSGSYEQF
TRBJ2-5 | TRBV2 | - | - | ASSVQETQY
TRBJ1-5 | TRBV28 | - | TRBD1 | ASSTHTGDQPQH
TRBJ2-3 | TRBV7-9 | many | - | ARRVDTQY
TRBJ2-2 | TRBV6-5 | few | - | ASSYSVVSMNTGELF
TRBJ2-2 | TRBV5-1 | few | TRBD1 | ASSLGDRGTGELF
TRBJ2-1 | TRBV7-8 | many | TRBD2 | ASSPSGEYNEQF
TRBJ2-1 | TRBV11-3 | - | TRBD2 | VSSLGTSGFYNEQF
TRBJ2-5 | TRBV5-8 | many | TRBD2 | ASSLSGREQETQY
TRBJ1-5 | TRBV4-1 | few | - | ASGQDPPSYSNQPQH
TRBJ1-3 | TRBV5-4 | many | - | ASSLSGNTIY
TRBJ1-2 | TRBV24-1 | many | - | ATSDSYRDYLT
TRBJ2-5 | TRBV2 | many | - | ASSAFGQLQETQY
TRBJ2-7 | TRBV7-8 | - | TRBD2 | ASSSLAGMVPGAYEQY
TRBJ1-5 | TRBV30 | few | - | AWSVASNQPQH
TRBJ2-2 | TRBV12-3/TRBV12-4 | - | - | ASSFAENTGELF
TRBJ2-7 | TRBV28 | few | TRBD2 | ASRTPLAGLNEQY
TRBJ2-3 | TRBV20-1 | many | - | SASRQSDTQY
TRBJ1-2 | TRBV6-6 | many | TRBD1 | ASSYGDRGLYYGYT
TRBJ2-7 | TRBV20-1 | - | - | SARVNDYWEQY
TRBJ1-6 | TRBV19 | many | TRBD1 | ASSDPGGMSSPLH
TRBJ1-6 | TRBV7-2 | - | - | ASSQTARNSPLH
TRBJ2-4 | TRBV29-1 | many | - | SAGEGKNIQY
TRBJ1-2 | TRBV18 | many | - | ASSPNRDGYT
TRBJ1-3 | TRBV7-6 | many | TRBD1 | ASSRGQNSGNTIY
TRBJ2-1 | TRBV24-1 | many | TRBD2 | ATRTSGTLNEQF
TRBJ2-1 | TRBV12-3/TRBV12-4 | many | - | ASSPSPYNEQF
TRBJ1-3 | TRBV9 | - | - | AGSLYTGDNSGNTIY
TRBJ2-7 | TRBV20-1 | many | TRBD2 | SAEAGGRYEQY
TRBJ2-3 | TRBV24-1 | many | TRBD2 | ATSDSTSGGITDTQY
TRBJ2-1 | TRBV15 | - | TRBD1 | ATSRGAGGKVGNYEQF
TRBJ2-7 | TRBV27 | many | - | ASSLQGRRYEQY
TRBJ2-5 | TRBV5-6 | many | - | ASSLFGTVQETQY
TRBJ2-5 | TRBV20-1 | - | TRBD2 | SASGTSGIWETQY
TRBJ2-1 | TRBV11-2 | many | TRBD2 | ASSPNSGSRSYNEQF
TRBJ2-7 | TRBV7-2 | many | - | ASSLDGLGGYEQY